This entry concerns a single T cell receptor beta chain. This sample stems from a study of blood T cell repertoires in COVID-19. Overall study: The cDNA or gDNA used as material had been derived from T cells, B-cell-depleted T cells, or PBMCs.

Individuals aged about 18 to 100 years were recruited from 24 US areas. The CDR3 is made up of 15 amino acids. Trimming took off 4 bases at V and 5 bases at J, with 14 bases between the two ends. Germline values: CDR1 MNHEY, CDR2 SVGAGI. TCRdb's table, derived via immunoSEQ multiplex PCR, lists solely in-frame clones and lacks some. Of about 220,000 clones listed, 75% to 90% were seen once; the top ten hold about 4%. This receptor was obtained from a middle-aged woman with acute COVID-19. The sequenced material came from PBMCs or T cells enriched from blood (not recorded which). The gene calls are TRBV6-5 and TRBJ1-4; D possibly corresponds to TRBD1 (5 bases). CDR3 sequence: CASSSPLRGNEKLFF. The CDR3 DNA reads as TGTGCCAGCAGTTCCCCATTGCGGGGGAATGAAAAACTGTTTTTT.